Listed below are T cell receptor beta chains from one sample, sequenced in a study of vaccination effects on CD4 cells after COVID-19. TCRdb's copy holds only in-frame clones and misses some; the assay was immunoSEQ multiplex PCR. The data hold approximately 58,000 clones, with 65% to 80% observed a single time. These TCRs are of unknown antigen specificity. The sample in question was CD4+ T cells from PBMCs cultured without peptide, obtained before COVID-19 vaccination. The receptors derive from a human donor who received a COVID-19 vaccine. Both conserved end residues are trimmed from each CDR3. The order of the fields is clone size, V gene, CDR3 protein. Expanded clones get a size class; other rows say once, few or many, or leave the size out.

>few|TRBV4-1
ASSQGIDRNTEAF
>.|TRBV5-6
ASSLAVYLSGGGGYT
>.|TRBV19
ASSRGQAGSGNEQF
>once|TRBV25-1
ASRLAGSEEETQY
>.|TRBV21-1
ASSKRSYQGDPDTQY
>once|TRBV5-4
ASGGVGSPLH
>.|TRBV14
ASSQEFQAAGYT
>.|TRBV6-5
ASSVTGQGYT
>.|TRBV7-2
ASSLLMGGGSETQY
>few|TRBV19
ASSTQGSSNQPQH
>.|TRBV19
ASSMDGETQY
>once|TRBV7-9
ASSKTSGVNGELF
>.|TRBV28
ASSLSASGGNIQY
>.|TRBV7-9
ASSSPATYQETQY
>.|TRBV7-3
ASSLTGARETQY
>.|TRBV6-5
ASSYSPPATNEKLF
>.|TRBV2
ASSRVDRAGNTIY
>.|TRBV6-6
ASSRRGGYT
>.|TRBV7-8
ASSRWAAGQPNTEAF
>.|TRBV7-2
ASSLGRGETQY
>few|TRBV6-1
ASSDDGIWEKLF